Listed below are T cell receptor beta chains from one sample, sequenced in a study of blood T cell repertoires in COVID-19. Clones were sequenced by immunoSEQ multiplex PCR, and TCRdb holds only the in-frame ones, with some missing. The sample has around 97,000 clones, 80% to 90% seen once. Sequencing was performed on peripheral blood. These receptors all stem from a human donor in a cohort sampled during active COVID-19. CDR3s include the opening cysteine and the closing phenylalanine or tryptophan. A D gene is named only where the DNA matches it firmly. Where a row states a size, it is once, few, many or the class of an expanded clone; other rows omit it.

d_gene: TRBD2; j_gene: TRBJ2-7; len: 15; v_gene: TRBV5-4; abundance: NA; CDR3nt: TGTGCCAGCAGCCGAACTAGCGGGAGGGCTGAAGAGCAGTACTTC; CDR3aa: CASSRTSGRAEEQYF
d_gene: TRBD2; j_gene: TRBJ2-7; len: 16; v_gene: TRBV5-1; abundance: NA; CDR3nt: TGCGCCAGCAGCTTGGGGGCGGGAGGGAGCTCCTACGAGCAGTACTTC; CDR3aa: CASSLGAGGSSYEQYF
d_gene: TRBD2; j_gene: TRBJ2-1; len: 16; v_gene: TRBV3-1/TRBV3-2; abundance: NA; CDR3nt: TGTGCCAGCAGCCAAGATTTAGCGGGAGGGTCCAATGAGCAGTTCTTC; CDR3aa: CASSQDLAGGSNEQFF
d_gene: TRBD2; j_gene: TRBJ2-1; len: 15; v_gene: TRBV7-6; abundance: NA; CDR3nt: TGTGCCAGCAGCAGACTAGCGGGAGGGCAAAATGAGCAGTTCTTC; CDR3aa: CASSRLAGGQNEQFF
d_gene: TRBD2; j_gene: TRBJ2-7; len: 16; v_gene: TRBV11-1; abundance: once; CDR3nt: TGTGCCAGCAGCCCTCGGACTAGCGGGGGGGCCTACGAGCAGTACTTC; CDR3aa: CASSPRTSGGAYEQYF
d_gene: TRBD1; j_gene: TRBJ1-5; len: 18; v_gene: TRBV2; abundance: NA; CDR3nt: TGTGCCAGCAGTGGATCTCAGCACAGGGGGCCTGGCAATCAGCCCCAGCATTTT; CDR3aa: CASSGSQHRGPGNQPQHF
d_gene: TRBD2; j_gene: TRBJ2-7; len: 14; v_gene: TRBV3-1/TRBV3-2; abundance: NA; CDR3nt: TGTGCCAGCAGCGGGACTAGCGGGAGTGCCGAGCAGTACTTC; CDR3aa: CASSGTSGSAEQYF
d_gene: TRBD1; j_gene: TRBJ1-5; len: 16; v_gene: TRBV7-6; abundance: NA; CDR3nt: TGTGCCAGCAGCCCGGACAGGGGGCTTGGCAATCAGCCCCAGCATTTT; CDR3aa: CASSPDRGLGNQPQHF
d_gene: TRBD1; j_gene: TRBJ1-5; len: 17; v_gene: TRBV24-1; abundance: once; CDR3nt: TGTGCCACCAGTGATTCCCGAGACAGGGAAAGCAATCAGCCCCAGCATTTT; CDR3aa: CATSDSRDRESNQPQHF
d_gene: TRBD1; j_gene: TRBJ2-1; len: 15; v_gene: TRBV10-1; abundance: NA; CDR3nt: TGCGCCAGCAGTGAGTCCGACAGGGGATACAATGAGCAGTTCTTC; CDR3aa: CASSESDRGYNEQFF
d_gene: NA; j_gene: TRBJ1-1; len: 11; v_gene: TRBV6-2/TRBV6-3; abundance: NA; CDR3nt: TGTGCCAGCAGTTACGTTCAGGAAGCTTTCTTT; CDR3aa: CASSYVQEAFF
d_gene: NA; j_gene: TRBJ1-2; len: 13; v_gene: TRBV18; abundance: NA; CDR3nt: TGTGCCAGCTCACCAGGGGGGACTGCTGGCTACACCTTC; CDR3aa: CASSPGGTAGYTF
d_gene: TRBD2; j_gene: TRBJ2-1; len: 17; v_gene: TRBV10-1; abundance: NA; CDR3nt: TGCGCCAGCAGCGGGACTAGCGGGGTAGGGTCCTACAATGAGCAGTTCTTC; CDR3aa: CASSGTSGVGSYNEQFF
d_gene: TRBD1; j_gene: TRBJ2-1; len: 15; v_gene: TRBV4-3; abundance: NA; CDR3nt: TGCGCCAGCAGCCTTGGACAGGGCTTTGGCAATGAGCAGTTCTTC; CDR3aa: CASSLGQGFGNEQFF
d_gene: TRBD1; j_gene: TRBJ2-7; len: 14; v_gene: TRBV27; abundance: once; CDR3nt: TGTGCCAGCAGTGCGACAGGGAATCCCTACGAGCAGTACTTC; CDR3aa: CASSATGNPYEQYF
d_gene: NA; j_gene: TRBJ2-1; len: 14; v_gene: TRBV7-6; abundance: NA; CDR3nt: TGTGCCAGCAGAAGCCAGGGATCCTACAATGAGCAGTTCTTC; CDR3aa: CASRSQGSYNEQFF
d_gene: NA; j_gene: TRBJ1-2; len: 13; v_gene: TRBV9; abundance: once; CDR3nt: TGTGCCAGCAGCTTGACAGAGAACTATGGCTACACCTTC; CDR3aa: CASSLTENYGYTF
d_gene: NA; j_gene: TRBJ2-3; len: 16; v_gene: TRBV19; abundance: once; CDR3nt: TGTGCCAGTAGTATAGGTGCAGGGCCAAGGACAGATACGCAGTATTTT; CDR3aa: CASSIGAGPRTDTQYF
d_gene: NA; j_gene: TRBJ1-5; len: 16; v_gene: TRBV4-1; abundance: NA; CDR3nt: TGCGCCAGCAGCCAAGGTCCCGGAGGTAGCAATCAGCCCCAGCATTTT; CDR3aa: CASSQGPGGSNQPQHF
d_gene: TRBD2; j_gene: TRBJ2-1; len: 14; v_gene: TRBV2; abundance: NA; CDR3nt: TGTGCCAGCAAAACGGGACTAGCTACGAATGAGCAGTTCTTC; CDR3aa: CASKTGLATNEQFF
d_gene: TRBD1; j_gene: TRBJ1-4; len: 14; v_gene: TRBV6-5; abundance: NA; CDR3nt: TGTGCCAGCAGTTACGCAGGGGGTAATGAAAAACTGTTTTTT; CDR3aa: CASSYAGGNEKLFF
d_gene: TRBD1; j_gene: TRBJ2-2; len: 15; v_gene: TRBV27; abundance: NA; CDR3nt: TGTGCCAGCAGGCGAGGACAGGAGAACACCGGGGAGCTGTTTTTT; CDR3aa: CASRRGQENTGELFF
d_gene: NA; j_gene: TRBJ1-4; len: 16; v_gene: TRBV6-6; abundance: NA; CDR3nt: TGTGCCAGCAGTTACGTGGGGCCTGCAACTAATGAAAAACTGTTTTTT; CDR3aa: CASSYVGPATNEKLFF
d_gene: NA; j_gene: TRBJ1-6; len: 16; v_gene: TRBV6-5; abundance: NA; CDR3nt: TGTGCCAGCAGTTACTCGATAGCGGGAGCCAATTCACCCCTCCACTTT; CDR3aa: CASSYSIAGANSPLHF
d_gene: NA; j_gene: TRBJ2-7; len: 12; v_gene: TRBV3-1/TRBV3-2; abundance: NA; CDR3nt: TGTGCCAGCAGCCAAGTGAGCTACGAGCAGTACTTC; CDR3aa: CASSQVSYEQYF
d_gene: NA; j_gene: TRBJ1-1; len: 14; v_gene: TRBV7-9; abundance: once; CDR3nt: TGTGCCAGCAGCGCATCGACGGAGCGAGCTGAAGCTTTCTTT; CDR3aa: CASSASTERAEAFF
d_gene: NA; j_gene: TRBJ2-7; len: 14; v_gene: TRBV5-6; abundance: NA; CDR3nt: TGTGCCAGCAGCTTGGGCCCAATAACGCGGGAGCAGTACTTC; CDR3aa: CASSLGPITREQYF
d_gene: NA; j_gene: TRBJ1-2; len: 15; v_gene: TRBV9; abundance: NA; CDR3nt: TGTGCCAGCAGCGTAGATAACAGGGTGGCCTATGGCTACACCTTC; CDR3aa: CASSVDNRVAYGYTF